This T cell receptor beta chain was retrieved from a study of beta chain features in type 1 diabetes. Study-wide results and limits: Moderate but significant shortening of TCRB CDR3s was recorded in all four CD4+ subsets from Type 1 diabetes patients. Cells expressing TCR highly could be over-represented by cDNA sequencing. It was possible that PCR favored shorter templates, equally so in patients and controls. A pattern of fewer insertions and more deletions at VDJ junctions was seen in type 1 diabetes patients.

The CDR3 sequence is 14 residues long. V gave up 2 bases and J gave up 5 bases; unmatched junction bases: 1. CDR1 is SGHRS, CDR2 YFSETQ, per germline. The authors reverse transcribed all of the isolated RNA, so sequencing captured expressed TCRB transcripts. Naive, central memory and regulatory T cell samples produced a mean of about 4 million reads. Produced via immunoSEQ multiplex PCR; TCRdb's table is partial and in-frame only. Of some 270,000 clones in the sample, around 9.9% are singletons; the top ten hold 0.017%. Turning to this clone: Antigen specificity is unknown.

The genes are TRBV5-1 and TRBJ1-5; TRBD1 matches 10 bases. This sequence was found in a man aged 30 to 45 with type 1 diabetes. Specimen: naive CD4+ T cells from blood. CDR3 sequence reads: CASSFGQGDQPQHF. DNA for the CDR3: TGCGCCAGCAGCTTCGGACAGGGGGATCAGCCCCAGCATTTT.